Listed below are T cell receptor beta chains from one sample, sequenced in a study of vaccination and CD4 T cells after COVID-19. TCRdb recomputed calls from the PCR reads with MiXCR, one row per CDR3 protein. The repertoire consists of about 5,000 distinct CDR3 sequences, with around 47% occurring once and the leading ten covering about 44%. Their recognized antigens are unknown. The sample here was CD4+ T cells from blood, cultured in vitro, taken after SARS-CoV-2 vaccination. The receptors derive from a human donor who had recovered from COVID-19. CDR3s include the opening cysteine and the closing phenylalanine or tryptophan. Fields, in order: J gene, V gene, CDR3 protein.

j_call: TRBJ2-3
v_call: TRBV5-4
cdr3_aa: CASSLEVDTQYF

j_call: TRBJ2-7
v_call: TRBV20-1
cdr3_aa: CSALGPRGGEQYF

j_call: TRBJ1-6
v_call: TRBV25-1
cdr3_aa: CASSDVGGESPLHF

j_call: TRBJ1-5
v_call: TRBV11-2
cdr3_aa: CASSRQGSQPQHF

j_call: TRBJ2-3
v_call: TRBV19
cdr3_aa: CASSGRTGADTQYF

j_call: TRBJ2-1
v_call: TRBV21-1
cdr3_aa: CASSKSRDREGVGSYNEQFF

j_call: TRBJ2-3
v_call: TRBV20-1
cdr3_aa: CSAFSPGGYGTDTQYF

j_call: TRBJ2-5
v_call: TRBV20-1
cdr3_aa: CSASPQGVETQYF

j_call: TRBJ1-4
v_call: TRBV7-2
cdr3_aa: CASSPGTANEKLFF

j_call: TRBJ2-1
v_call: TRBV20-1
cdr3_aa: CSARDAAGGAGSYNEQFF

j_call: TRBJ2-7
v_call: TRBV20-1
cdr3_aa: CSAPSGGRGYEQYF

j_call: TRBJ1-5
v_call: TRBV7-8
cdr3_aa: CASSLAGMGHQPQHF

j_call: TRBJ1-1
v_call: TRBV11-2
cdr3_aa: CASSLGEGTEAFF

j_call: TRBJ1-2
v_call: TRBV11-2
cdr3_aa: CASSLSYPGQILNYGYTF

j_call: TRBJ2-5
v_call: TRBV6-1
cdr3_aa: CASSEEGAQYF

j_call: TRBJ2-7
v_call: TRBV12-3/TRBV12-4
cdr3_aa: CASSLRQGGHEQYF

j_call: TRBJ1-2
v_call: TRBV5-4
cdr3_aa: CASSLQGPAGGYTF

j_call: TRBJ1-3
v_call: TRBV19
cdr3_aa: CASSNGLRSSGNTIYF

j_call: TRBJ2-3
v_call: TRBV5-4
cdr3_aa: CASPGAGGPDTQYF

j_call: TRBJ1-2
v_call: TRBV19
cdr3_aa: CASSTQGGRNDYGYTF

j_call: TRBJ2-7
v_call: TRBV28
cdr3_aa: CASSLLQGAMAYEQYF

j_call: TRBJ2-2
v_call: TRBV2
cdr3_aa: CASSEAAGGGGELFF

j_call: TRBJ2-1
v_call: TRBV6-1
cdr3_aa: CASRSRLGGYYDEQFF

j_call: TRBJ1-1
v_call: TRBV6-1
cdr3_aa: CASSPTATNTEAFF

j_call: TRBJ2-7
v_call: TRBV28
cdr3_aa: CASSPPGTSSHEQYF

j_call: TRBJ1-2
v_call: TRBV7-2
cdr3_aa: CASSLAARDYGYTF

j_call: TRBJ2-1
v_call: TRBV7-8
cdr3_aa: CASRLRDPPGGGQFF

j_call: TRBJ2-7
v_call: TRBV7-8
cdr3_aa: CASRKAEGKGPAGVWHEQYF

j_call: TRBJ1-1
v_call: TRBV19
cdr3_aa: CASSGTGEAFF

j_call: TRBJ1-1
v_call: TRBV7-8
cdr3_aa: CASSRGGTGKKGTEAFF

j_call: TRBJ1-2
v_call: TRBV5-5
cdr3_aa: CASSPGSYGYTF

j_call: TRBJ2-7
v_call: TRBV20-1
cdr3_aa: CSARDRKGYEQYF

j_call: TRBJ1-1
v_call: TRBV10-3
cdr3_aa: CAISGGTGGLDTEAFF